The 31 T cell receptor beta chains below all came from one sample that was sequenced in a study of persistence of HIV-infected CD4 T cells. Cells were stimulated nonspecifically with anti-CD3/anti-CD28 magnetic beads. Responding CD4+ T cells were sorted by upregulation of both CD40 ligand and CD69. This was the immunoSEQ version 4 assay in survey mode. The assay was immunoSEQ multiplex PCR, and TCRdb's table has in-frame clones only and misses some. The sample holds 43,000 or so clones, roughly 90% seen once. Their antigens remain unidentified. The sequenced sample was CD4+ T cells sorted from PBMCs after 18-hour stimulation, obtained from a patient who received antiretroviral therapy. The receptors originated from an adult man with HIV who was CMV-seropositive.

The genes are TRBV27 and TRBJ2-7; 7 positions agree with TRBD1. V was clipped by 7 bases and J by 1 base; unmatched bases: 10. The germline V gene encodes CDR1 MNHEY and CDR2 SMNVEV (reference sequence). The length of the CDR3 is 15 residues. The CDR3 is CASTPGRGQSYEQYF. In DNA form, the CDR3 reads TGTGCCAGCACCCCGGGTAGGGGGCAATCCTACGAGCAGTACTTC.

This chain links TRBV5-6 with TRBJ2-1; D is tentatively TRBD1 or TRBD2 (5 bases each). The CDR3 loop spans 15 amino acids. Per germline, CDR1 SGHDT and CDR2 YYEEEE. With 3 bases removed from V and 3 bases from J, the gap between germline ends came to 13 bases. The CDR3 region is CASSWDGESYNEQFF. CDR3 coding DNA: TGTGCCAGCAGCTGGGACGGGGAAAGCTACAATGAGCAGTTCTTC.

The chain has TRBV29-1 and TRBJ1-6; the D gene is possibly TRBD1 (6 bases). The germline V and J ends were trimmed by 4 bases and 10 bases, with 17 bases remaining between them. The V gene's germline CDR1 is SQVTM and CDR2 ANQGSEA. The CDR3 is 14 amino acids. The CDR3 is CSVVVGALGSPLHF. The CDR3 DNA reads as TGCAGCGTTGTGGTGGGGGCTCTGGGATCACCCCTCCACTTT. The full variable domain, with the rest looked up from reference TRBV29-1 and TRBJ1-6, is SAVISQKPSRDICQRGTSLTIQCQVDSQVTMMFWYRQQPGQSLTLIATANQGSEATYESGFVIDKFPISRPNLTFSTLTVSNMSPEDSSIYLCSVVVGALGSPLHFGNGTRLTVT.

The CDR3 DNA is TGTGCCAGCAGTTTACCCGACAGGAATGAGCAGTTCTTC. Its protein product is CASSLPDRNEQFF. The chain uses TRBV28 and TRBJ2-1; the D gene is possibly TRBD1 (6 bases). The CDR3 is 13 residues long. Trimming took off 2 bases at V and 7 bases at J, with 9 bases between the two ends. The germline gives CDR1 MDHEN, CDR2 SYDVKM.

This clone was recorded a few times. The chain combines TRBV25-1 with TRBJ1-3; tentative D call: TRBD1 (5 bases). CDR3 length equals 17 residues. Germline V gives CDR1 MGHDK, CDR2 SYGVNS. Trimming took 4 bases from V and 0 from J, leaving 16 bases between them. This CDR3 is CASSGVPGTDSGNTIYF. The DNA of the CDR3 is TGTGCCAGCAGTGGCGTCCCCGGGACCGACTCTGGAAACACCATATATTTT.

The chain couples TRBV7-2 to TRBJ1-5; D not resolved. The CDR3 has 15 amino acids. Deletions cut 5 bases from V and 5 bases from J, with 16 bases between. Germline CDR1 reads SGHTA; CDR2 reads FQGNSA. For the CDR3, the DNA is TGTGCCAGCAGCCCGGTGTCGGGTTTAGATCAGCCCCAGCATTTT. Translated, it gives CASSPVSGLDQPQHF.

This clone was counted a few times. The CDR3 DNA reads as TGTGCCAGCAGCCAGGCGAATGAGCAGTTCTTC. It translates to CASSQANEQFF. The chain uses TRBV3-1 (or the pseudogene TRBV3-2) and TRBJ2-1; no firm D call. V shed 3 bases and J shed 7 bases, with 4 bases lying between them. CDR3 length equals 11 residues. CDR1 and CDR2 from the germline V gene are LGHDT and YNNKEL (reference sequence).

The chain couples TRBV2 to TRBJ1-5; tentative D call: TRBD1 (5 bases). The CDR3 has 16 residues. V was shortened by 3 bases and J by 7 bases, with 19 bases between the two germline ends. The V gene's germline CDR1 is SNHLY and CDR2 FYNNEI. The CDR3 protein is CASSDLSDEAGQPQHF. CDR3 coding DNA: TGTGCCAGCAGTGATTTATCGGACGAGGCAGGGCAGCCCCAGCATTTT. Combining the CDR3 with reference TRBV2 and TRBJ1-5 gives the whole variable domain EPEVTQTPSHQVTQMGQEVILRCVPISNHLYFYWYRQILGQKVEFLVSFYNNEISEKSEIFDDQFSVERPDGSNFTLKIRSTKLEDSAMYFCASSDLSDEAGQPQHFGDGTRLSIL.

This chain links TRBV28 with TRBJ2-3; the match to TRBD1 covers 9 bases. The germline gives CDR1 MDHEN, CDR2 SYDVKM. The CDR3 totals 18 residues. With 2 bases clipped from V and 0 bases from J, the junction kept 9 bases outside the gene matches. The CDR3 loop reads CASSLIPGQGDSTDTQYF. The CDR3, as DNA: TGTGCCAGCAGTTTAATACCGGGACAGGGAGACAGCACAGATACGCAGTATTTT. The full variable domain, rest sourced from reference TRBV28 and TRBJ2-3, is DVKVTQSSRYLVKRTGEKVFLECVQDMDHENMFWYRQDPGLGLRLIYFSYDVKMKEKGDIPEGYSVSREKKERFSLILESASTNQTSMYLCASSLIPGQGDSTDTQYFGPGTRLTVL.

CDR3 amino acids: CASRGLGGYYGYTF. The CDR3 nucleotides are TGTGCCAGCAGGGGCTTGGGGGGGTACTATGGCTACACCTTC. V usage is TRBV28 and J usage is TRBJ1-2; D perhaps matches TRBD1 (5 bases). Germline V gene lookup returns CDR1 MDHEN and CDR2 SYDVKM. CDR3 length: 14 residues. V was pared by 6 bases and J by 3 bases, with 14 bases between.

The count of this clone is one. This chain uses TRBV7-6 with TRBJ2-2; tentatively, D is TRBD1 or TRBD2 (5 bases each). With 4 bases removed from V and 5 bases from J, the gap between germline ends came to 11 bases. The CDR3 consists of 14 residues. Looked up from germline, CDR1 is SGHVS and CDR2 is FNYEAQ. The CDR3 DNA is TGTGCCAGCAGCTCGGGACCGAGTACCGGGGAGCTGTTTTTT. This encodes CASSSGPSTGELFF.

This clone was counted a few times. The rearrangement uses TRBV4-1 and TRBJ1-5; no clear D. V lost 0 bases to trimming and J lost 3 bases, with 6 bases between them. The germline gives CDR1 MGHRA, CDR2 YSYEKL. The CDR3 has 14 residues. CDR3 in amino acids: CASSQETVNQPQHF. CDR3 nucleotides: TGCGCCAGCAGCCAAGAGACCGTCAATCAGCCCCAGCATTTT.

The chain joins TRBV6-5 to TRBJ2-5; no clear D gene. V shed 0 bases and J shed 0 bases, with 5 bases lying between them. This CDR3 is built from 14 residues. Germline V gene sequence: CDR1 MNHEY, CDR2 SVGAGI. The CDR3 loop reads CASSYSGYQETQYF. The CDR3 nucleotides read TGTGCCAGCAGTTACTCAGGGTACCAAGAGACCCAGTACTTC.

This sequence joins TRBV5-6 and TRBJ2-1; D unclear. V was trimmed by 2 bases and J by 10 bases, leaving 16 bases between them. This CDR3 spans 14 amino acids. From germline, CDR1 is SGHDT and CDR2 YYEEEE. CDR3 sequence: CASSFRASLGEQFF. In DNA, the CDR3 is TGTGCCAGCAGCTTCCGGGCCTCCCTCGGGGAGCAGTTCTTC.

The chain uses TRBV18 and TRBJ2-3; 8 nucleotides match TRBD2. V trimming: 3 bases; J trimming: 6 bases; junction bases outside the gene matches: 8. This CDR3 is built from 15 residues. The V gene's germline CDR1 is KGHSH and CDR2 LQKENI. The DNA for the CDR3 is TGTGCCAGCTCACCCGCGGGGGGCTTGAGGGATACGCAGTATTTT. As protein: CASSPAGGLRDTQYF.

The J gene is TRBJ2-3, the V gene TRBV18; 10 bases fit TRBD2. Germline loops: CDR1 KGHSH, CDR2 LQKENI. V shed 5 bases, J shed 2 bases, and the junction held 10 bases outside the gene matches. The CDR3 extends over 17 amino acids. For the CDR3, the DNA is TGTGCCAGCTCAAAGATAGCGGGGGGACGTTCCACAGATACGCAGTATTTT. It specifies CASSKIAGGRSTDTQYF.

The CDR3 loop is CASRSIGGGTDTQYF. The CDR3 DNA reads TGTGCCAGCCGCTCCATAGGGGGAGGCACAGATACGCAGTATTTT. J is TRBJ2-3 and V is TRBV11-1; tentatively, D is TRBD1 (6 bases). Germline loops: CDR1 SGHAT, CDR2 FQDESV (reference sequence). The V gene lost 8 bases and the J gene lost 1 base, with 16 bases spanning the gap. The CDR3 covers 15 residues. The full variable domain, rest sourced from reference TRBV11-1 and TRBJ2-3, is EAEVAQSPRYKITEKSQAVAFWCDPISGHATLYWYRQILGQGPELLVQFQDESVVDDSQLPKDRFSAERLKGVDSTLKIQPAELGDSAMYLCASRSIGGGTDTQYFGPGTRLTVL.

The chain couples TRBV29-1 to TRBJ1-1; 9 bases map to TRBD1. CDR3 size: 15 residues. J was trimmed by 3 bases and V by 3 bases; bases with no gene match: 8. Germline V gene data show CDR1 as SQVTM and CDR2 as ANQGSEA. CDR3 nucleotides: TGCAGCGTTGACGGGACAGGGAGCCGGTACACTGAAGCTTTCTTT. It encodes CSVDGTGSRYTEAFF.

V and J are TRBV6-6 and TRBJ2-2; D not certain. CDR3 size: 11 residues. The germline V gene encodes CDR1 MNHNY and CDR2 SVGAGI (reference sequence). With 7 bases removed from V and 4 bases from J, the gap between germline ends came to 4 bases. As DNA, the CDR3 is TGTGCCAGCACCATCACCGGGGAGCTGTTTTTT. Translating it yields CASTITGELFF.

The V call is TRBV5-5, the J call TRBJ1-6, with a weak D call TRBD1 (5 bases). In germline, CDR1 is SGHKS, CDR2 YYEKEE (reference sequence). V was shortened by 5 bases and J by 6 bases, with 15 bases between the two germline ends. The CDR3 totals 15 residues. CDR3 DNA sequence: TGTGCCAGCAGTTCCTCCAGGGAGCTTAATTCACCCCTCCACTTT. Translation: CASSSSRELNSPLHF.

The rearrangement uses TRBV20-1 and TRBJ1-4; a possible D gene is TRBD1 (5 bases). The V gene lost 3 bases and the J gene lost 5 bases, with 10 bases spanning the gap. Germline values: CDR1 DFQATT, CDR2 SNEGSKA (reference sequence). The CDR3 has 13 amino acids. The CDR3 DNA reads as TGCAGTGCTAGTTACGGGGCAAATGAAAAACTGTTTTTT. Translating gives CSASYGANEKLFF.

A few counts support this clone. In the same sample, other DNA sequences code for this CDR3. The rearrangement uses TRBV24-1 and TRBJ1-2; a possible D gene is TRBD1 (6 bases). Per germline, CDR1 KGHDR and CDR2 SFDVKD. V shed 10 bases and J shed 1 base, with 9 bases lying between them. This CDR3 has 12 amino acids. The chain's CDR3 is CATEDSNYGYTF. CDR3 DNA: TGTGCCACGGAGGACAGTAACTATGGCTACACCTTC.

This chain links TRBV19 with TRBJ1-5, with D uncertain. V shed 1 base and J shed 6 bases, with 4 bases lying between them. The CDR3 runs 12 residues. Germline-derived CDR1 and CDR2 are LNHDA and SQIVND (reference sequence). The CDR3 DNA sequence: TGTGCCAGTAGTATAGGGGTTCAGCCCCAGCATTTT. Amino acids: CASSIGVQPQHF.

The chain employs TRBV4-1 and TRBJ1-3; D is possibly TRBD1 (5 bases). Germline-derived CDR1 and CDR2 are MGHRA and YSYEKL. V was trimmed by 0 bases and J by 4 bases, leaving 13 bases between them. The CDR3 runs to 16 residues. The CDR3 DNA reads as TGCGCCAGCAGCCAAGATGGGGCGGGGAGGGGAAACACCATATATTTT. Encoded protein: CASSQDGAGRGNTIYF.

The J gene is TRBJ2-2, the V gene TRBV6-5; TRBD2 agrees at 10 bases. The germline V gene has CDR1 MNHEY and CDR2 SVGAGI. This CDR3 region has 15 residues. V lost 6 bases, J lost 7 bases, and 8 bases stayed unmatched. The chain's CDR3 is CASRLGRLAGGELFF. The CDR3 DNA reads TGTGCCAGCAGGCTAGGGCGACTAGCGGGCGGGGAGCTGTTTTTT.

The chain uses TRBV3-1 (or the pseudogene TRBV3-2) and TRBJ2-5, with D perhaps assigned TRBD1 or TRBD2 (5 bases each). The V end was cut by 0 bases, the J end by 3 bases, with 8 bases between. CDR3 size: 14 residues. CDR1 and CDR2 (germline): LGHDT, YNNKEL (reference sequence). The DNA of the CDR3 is TGTGCCAGCAGCCAAGAAGGGACGGAAGAGACCCAGTACTTC. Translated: CASSQEGTEETQYF.

CDR3 sequence: CASSSGTVNSPLHF. The CDR3 DNA reads TGTGCCAGCAGCTCCGGGACGGTCAATTCACCCCTCCACTTT. The gene calls are TRBV6-6 and TRBJ1-6, with a possible D match to TRBD1 (5 bases). This CDR3 is 14 amino acids long. The ends were cut back, 6 bases at V and 7 bases at J, with 13 bases in the middle. Germline CDR1 and CDR2: MNHNY and SVGAGI (reference sequence).

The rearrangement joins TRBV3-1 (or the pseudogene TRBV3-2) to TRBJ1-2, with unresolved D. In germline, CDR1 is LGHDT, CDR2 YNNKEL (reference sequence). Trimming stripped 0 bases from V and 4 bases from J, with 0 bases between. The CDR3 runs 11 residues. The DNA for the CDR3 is TGTGCCAGCAGCCAAGACTATGGCTACACCTTC. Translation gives CASSQDYGYTF.

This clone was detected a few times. The CDR3: CASSHSAGGQPQHF. CDR3 DNA sequence: TGTGCCAGCAGCCATTCGGCAGGCGGTCAGCCCCAGCATTTT. The chain recombines TRBV3-1 (or the pseudogene TRBV3-2) with TRBJ1-5; no clear D. CDR3 length equals 14 residues. V shed 3 bases and J shed 6 bases, with 12 bases lying between them. Germline values: CDR1 LGHDT, CDR2 YNNKEL (reference sequence).

CDR3 nucleotide sequence: TGTGCCAGCGTCGGTTTAGATGATAAGCCCCAGCATTTT. Its translation: CASVGLDDKPQHF. The V and J genes are TRBV28 and TRBJ1-5; no definite D call. Looked up from germline, CDR1 is MDHEN and CDR2 is SYDVKM. V was trimmed by 8 bases and J by 8 bases, leaving 16 bases between them. CDR3 length equals 13 residues.

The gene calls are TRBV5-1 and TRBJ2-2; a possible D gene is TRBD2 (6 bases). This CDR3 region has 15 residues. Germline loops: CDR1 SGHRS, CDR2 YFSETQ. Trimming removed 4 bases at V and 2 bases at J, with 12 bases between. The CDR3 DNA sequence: TGCGCCAGCAGCGTGACTAGTCTCAACACCGGGGAGCTGTTTTTT. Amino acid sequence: CASSVTSLNTGELFF.